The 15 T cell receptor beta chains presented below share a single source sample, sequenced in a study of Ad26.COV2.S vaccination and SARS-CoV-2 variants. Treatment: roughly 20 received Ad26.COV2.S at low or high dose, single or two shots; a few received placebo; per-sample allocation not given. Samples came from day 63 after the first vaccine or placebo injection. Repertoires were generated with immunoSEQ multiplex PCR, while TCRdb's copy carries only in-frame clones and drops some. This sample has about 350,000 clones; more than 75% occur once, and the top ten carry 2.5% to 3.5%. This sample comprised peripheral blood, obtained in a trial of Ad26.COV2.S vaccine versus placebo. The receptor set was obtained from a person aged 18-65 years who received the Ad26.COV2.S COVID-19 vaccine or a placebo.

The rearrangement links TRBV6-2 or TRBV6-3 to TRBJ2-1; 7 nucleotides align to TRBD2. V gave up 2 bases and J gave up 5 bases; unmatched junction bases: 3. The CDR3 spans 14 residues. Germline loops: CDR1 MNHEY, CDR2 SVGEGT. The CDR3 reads CASSYLREHNEQFF. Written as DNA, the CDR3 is TGTGCCAGCAGTTACCTGCGGGAGCACAATGAGCAGTTCTTC.

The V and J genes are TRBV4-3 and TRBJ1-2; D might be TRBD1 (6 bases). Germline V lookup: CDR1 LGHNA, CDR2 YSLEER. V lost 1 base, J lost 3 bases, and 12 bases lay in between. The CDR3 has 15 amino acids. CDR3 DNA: TGCGCCAGCAGCCAAGGCCCAGGGGACCACTATGGCTACACCTTC. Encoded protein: CASSQGPGDHYGYTF.

In DNA, the CDR3 is TGTGCCAGCTCAATGAGGACAGGTCTCGAAGTACCCCAGCATTTT. Translated: CASSMRTGLEVPQHF. The rearrangement uses TRBV18 and TRBJ1-5, with 7 positions matching TRBD1. J was trimmed by 10 bases and V by 5 bases; bases with no gene match: 14. The CDR3 covers 15 residues. Germline CDR1 reads KGHSH; CDR2 reads LQKENI.

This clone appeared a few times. As DNA, the CDR3 is TGTGCCAGCAGCTTAGAGACAGACTATGGCTACACCTTC. Translating gives CASSLETDYGYTF. V usage is TRBV11-2 and J usage is TRBJ1-2, with D possibly matching TRBD1 (5 bases). V was cut by 0 bases and J by 3 bases, with 5 bases left in between. This CDR3 contains 13 residues. CDR1 and CDR2 from the germline V gene are SGHAT and FQNNGV.

CDR3 nucleotides: TGCGCCAGCAGCTTGACTAGCGGGGGATGGGGGGAGACCCAGTACTTC. Protein sequence: CASSLTSGGWGETQYF. The chain is built from TRBV5-1 and TRBJ2-5; 11 bases agree with TRBD2. The CDR3 covers 16 residues. After removal of 1 base from V and 5 bases from J, the junction contained 7 bases not matched to a gene. In germline, CDR1 is SGHRS, CDR2 YFSETQ.

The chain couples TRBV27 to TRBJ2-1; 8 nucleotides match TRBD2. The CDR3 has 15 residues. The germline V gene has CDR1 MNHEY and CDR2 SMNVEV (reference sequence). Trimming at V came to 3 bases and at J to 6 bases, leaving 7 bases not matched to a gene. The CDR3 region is CASSLSREGLNEQFF. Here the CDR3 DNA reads TGTGCCAGCAGTTTGAGTCGGGAGGGCCTCAATGAGCAGTTCTTC.

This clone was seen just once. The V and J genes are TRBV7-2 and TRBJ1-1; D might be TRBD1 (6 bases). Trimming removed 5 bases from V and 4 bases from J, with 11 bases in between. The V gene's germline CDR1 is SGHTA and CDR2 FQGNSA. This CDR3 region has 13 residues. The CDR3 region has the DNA TGTGCCAGCAGCGGGGGGCTGGGCACTGAAGCTTTCTTT. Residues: CASSGGLGTEAFF.

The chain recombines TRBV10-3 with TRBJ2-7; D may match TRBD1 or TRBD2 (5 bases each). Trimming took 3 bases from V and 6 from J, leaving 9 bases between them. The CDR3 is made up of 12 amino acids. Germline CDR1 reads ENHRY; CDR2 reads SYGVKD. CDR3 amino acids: CAISEWGSEQYF. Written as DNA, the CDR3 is TGTGCCATCAGTGAATGGGGGTCCGAGCAGTACTTC.

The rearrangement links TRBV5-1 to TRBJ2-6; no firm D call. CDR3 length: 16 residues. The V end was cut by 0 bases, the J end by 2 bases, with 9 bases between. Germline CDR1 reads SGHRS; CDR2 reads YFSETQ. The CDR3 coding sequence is TGCGCCAGCAGCTTGGCAGAGGCAGCTGGGGCCAACGTCCTGACTTTC. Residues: CASSLAEAAGANVLTF.

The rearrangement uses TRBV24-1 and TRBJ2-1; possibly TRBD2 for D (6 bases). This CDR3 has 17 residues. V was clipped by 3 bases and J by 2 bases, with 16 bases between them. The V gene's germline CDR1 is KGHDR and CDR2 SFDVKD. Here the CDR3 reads CATSDVPGRRTYNEQFF. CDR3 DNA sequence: TGTGCCACCAGTGATGTCCCGGGGAGGAGAACCTACAATGAGCAGTTCTTC.

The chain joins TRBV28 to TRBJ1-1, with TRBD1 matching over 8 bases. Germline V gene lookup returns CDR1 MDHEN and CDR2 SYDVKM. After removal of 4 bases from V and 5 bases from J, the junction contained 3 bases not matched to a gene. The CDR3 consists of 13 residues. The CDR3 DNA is TGTGCCAGCAGTTCCAGGGGGCGGACTGAAGCTTTCTTT. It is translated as CASSSRGRTEAFF.

DNA of the CDR3: TGCGCCAGCAGCTTGGGAGAGTCAGCCATTTCCTCCTACAATGAGCAGTTCTTC. Amino acids: CASSLGESAISSYNEQFF. The chain carries TRBV5-1 and TRBJ2-1, with D unclear. This CDR3 is built from 18 residues. The V and J ends lost 0 bases and 0 bases respectively, with 16 bases between them. The germline V gene has CDR1 SGHRS and CDR2 YFSETQ.

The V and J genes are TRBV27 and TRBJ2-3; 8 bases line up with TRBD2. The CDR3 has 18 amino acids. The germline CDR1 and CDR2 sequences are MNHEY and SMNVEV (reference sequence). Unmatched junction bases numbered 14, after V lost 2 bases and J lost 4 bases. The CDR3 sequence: CASSLRSRRSGMADTQYF. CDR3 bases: TGTGCCAGCAGTTTAAGGAGTCGGCGTAGCGGGATGGCAGATACGCAGTATTTT.

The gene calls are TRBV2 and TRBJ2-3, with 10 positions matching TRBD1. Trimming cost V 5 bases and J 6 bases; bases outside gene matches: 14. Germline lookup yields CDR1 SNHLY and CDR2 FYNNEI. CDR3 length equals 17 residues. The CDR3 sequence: CASSPFVGTGVADTQYF. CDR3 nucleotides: TGTGCCAGCAGTCCCTTTGTGGGGACAGGGGTTGCCGATACGCAGTATTTT.

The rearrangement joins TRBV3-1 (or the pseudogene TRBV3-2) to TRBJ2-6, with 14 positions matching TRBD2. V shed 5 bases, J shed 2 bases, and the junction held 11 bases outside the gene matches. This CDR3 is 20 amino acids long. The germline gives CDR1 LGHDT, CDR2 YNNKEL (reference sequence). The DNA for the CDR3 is TGTGCCAGCAGCGTACGACTAGCGGGAGGGTTCGACGCTGGGGCCAACGTCCTGACTTTC. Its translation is CASSVRLAGGFDAGANVLTF.